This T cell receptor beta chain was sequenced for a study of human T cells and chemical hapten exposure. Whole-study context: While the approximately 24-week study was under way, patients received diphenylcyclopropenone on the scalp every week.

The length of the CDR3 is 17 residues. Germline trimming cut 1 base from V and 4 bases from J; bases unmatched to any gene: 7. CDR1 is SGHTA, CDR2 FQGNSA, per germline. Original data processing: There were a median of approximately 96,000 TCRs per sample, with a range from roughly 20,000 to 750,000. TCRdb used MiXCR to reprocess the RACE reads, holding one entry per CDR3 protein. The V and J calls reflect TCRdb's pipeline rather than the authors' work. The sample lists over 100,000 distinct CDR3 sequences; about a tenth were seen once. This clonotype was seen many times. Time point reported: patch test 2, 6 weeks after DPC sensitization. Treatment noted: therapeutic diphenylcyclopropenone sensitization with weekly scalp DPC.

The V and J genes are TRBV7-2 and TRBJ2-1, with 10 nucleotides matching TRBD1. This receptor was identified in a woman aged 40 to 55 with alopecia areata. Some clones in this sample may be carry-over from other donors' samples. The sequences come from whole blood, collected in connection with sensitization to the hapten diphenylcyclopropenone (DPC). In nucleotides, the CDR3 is TGTGCCAGCAGCTTAGTTGGGGACAGGGGAACGTACAATGAGCAGTTCTTC. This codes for CASSLVGDRGTYNEQFF.